The T cell receptor beta chain under discussion was sequenced for a study of cytomegalovirus exposure and HLA in healthy donors. Study outcomes and limitations: The likely origin of a cluster of highly shared sequence variants was a sequencing artifact.

For this clone: Its antigen remains unidentified.

The PCR employed 60 Vbeta primers together with 13 Jbeta primers. The authors' processing: Some 11 million of the about 80 million unique TCR beta chains counted in a later analysis were shared. Here immunoSEQ multiplex PCR was the method, and the copy in TCRdb shows in-frame clones only, minus some. The DNA was the basis for D and trimming; V, J and clone size are from that table. The sample lists about 35,000 clones, around 84% occurring once. Source material: PBMCs. This sequence originates from a woman under 30 in good health and CMV-seronegative.

In DNA, the CDR3 is TGTGCCAGTAGTATCGGGTACAATCAGCCCCAGCATTTT. Translated, it gives CASSIGYNQPQHF. The chain combines TRBV19 with TRBJ1-5; the D is unclear. V was trimmed by 3 bases and J by 3 bases, leaving 6 bases between them. CDR1 and CDR2 from the germline V gene are LNHDA and SQIVND (reference sequence). The CDR3 is 13 residues long.